The 18 T cell receptor beta chains given below trace back to one sample, sequenced in a study of human T cells and chemical hapten exposure. TCRdb redid the calling of the RACE reads with MiXCR, one entry per CDR3 protein. Altogether approximately 320,000 distinct CDR3 sequences are present, approximately 5% being singletons, with the ten largest covering about 8.7%. Time point specified: pre-sensitization, week 0. Treatment indicated: therapeutic diphenylcyclopropenone sensitization with weekly scalp DPC. The material was whole blood, obtained in connection with sensitization to the hapten diphenylcyclopropenone (DPC). These receptors came from a woman aged 18-29 years with alopecia areata. Some clones in this sample may be carry-over from other donors' samples.

This clonotype has just a few counts. This chain links TRBV7-9 with TRBJ2-1; 7 bases map to TRBD1. This CDR3 region has 18 residues. The V segment lost 1 base and the J segment 0 bases; nucleotides outside the gene matches: 9. Germline assignment: CDR1 SEHNR and CDR2 FQNEAQ (reference sequence). This chain's CDR3 is CASSLGSGTASSYNEQFF. CDR3 DNA: TGTGCCAGCAGCTTAGGGTCTGGGACAGCGAGCTCCTACAATGAGCAGTTCTTC.

This clonotype was recorded many times. The rearrangement joins TRBV6-2 or TRBV6-3 to TRBJ1-1; D possibly corresponds to TRBD1 (5 bases). This CDR3 region has 15 residues. Per germline, CDR1 MNHEY and CDR2 SVGEGT. V was trimmed by 2 bases and J by 7 bases, leaving 17 bases between them. The CDR3 region is CASSYPPDRTFEAFF. CDR3 nucleotides: TGTGCCAGCAGTTACCCCCCCGACAGAACCTTTGAAGCTTTCTTT.

This clonotype was picked up many times. The genes are TRBV3-1 and TRBJ2-3, with 7 bases that match TRBD2. Trimming removed 5 bases from V and 0 bases from J; junction bases left unmatched: 11. Germline CDR1 is LGHDT and CDR2 is YNNKEL (reference sequence). The CDR3 is 17 amino acids. The CDR3 loop reads CASSEVVGGGSTDTQYF. The CDR3 nucleotides are TGTGCCAGCAGCGAGGTGGTTGGCGGGGGTAGCACAGATACGCAGTATTTT.

The chain combines TRBV20-1 with TRBJ2-3; perhaps TRBD2 as D (5 bases). The CDR3 extends over 15 amino acids. V lost 0 bases to trimming and J lost 5 bases, with 15 bases between them. Germline V CDR1 and CDR2: DFQATT, SNEGSKA (reference sequence). The CDR3: CSARDLEEARDTQYF. The CDR3 region has the DNA TGCAGTGCTAGAGATCTGGAGGAGGCGCGAGATACGCAGTATTTT.

This clonotype was observed at least ten times. The rearrangement joins TRBV28 to TRBJ1-1; TRBD1 aligns across 8 bases. After removal of 3 bases from V and 8 bases from J, the junction contained 5 bases not matched to a gene. Germline V gene sequence: CDR1 MDHEN, CDR2 SYDVKM. The CDR3 spans 13 residues. The CDR3 region has the DNA TGTGCCAGCAGTTTGCCCGGACAGGGCGAAGCTTTCTTT. Translated, it gives CASSLPGQGEAFF.

Ten or more counts support this clonotype. V gene TRBV20-1 combines with J gene TRBJ1-4; possible D gene TRBD1, 5 bases. Deletions cut 4 bases from V and 8 bases from J, with 26 bases between. Germline V gene lookup returns CDR1 DFQATT and CDR2 SNEGSKA (reference sequence). The CDR3 sequence is 17 residues long. This chain's CDR3 is CSAKGPLTVALREKLFF. The CDR3, as DNA: TGCAGTGCTAAGGGGCCCCTGACGGTGGCCCTTAGGGAAAAACTGTTTTTT.

This clonotype was seen a few times. V gene TRBV7-8 combines with J gene TRBJ2-6; no reliable D call. The CDR3 covers 18 residues. Germline loops: CDR1 SGHVS, CDR2 FQNEAQ. With 3 bases removed from V and 3 bases from J, the gap between germline ends came to 18 bases. CDR3 coding DNA: TGTGCCAGCAGCTTGTTGTATGGTAGTCTACGTGGGGCCAACGTCCTGACTTTC. Protein sequence: CASSLLYGSLRGANVLTF.

This rearrangement joins TRBV7-3 to TRBJ2-7; TRBD1 matches 8 bases. The trim removed 3 bases at V and 6 bases at J, leaving 7 bases unmatched. Per germline, CDR1 SGHTA and CDR2 FQGTGA. The CDR3 runs to 14 residues. CDR3: CASSFGQGVGEQYF. The CDR3 DNA sequence: TGTGCCAGCAGCTTCGGACAGGGTGTGGGCGAGCAGTACTTC.

This clonotype was counted a few times. V is TRBV12-3 or TRBV12-4 and J is TRBJ1-6, with D possibly being TRBD1 (5 bases). This CDR3 has 16 residues. Trimming removed 5 bases at V and 6 bases at J, with 17 bases between. CDR3: CASSTPQGSLNSPLHF. CDR3 in DNA: TGTGCCAGCAGTACACCGCAGGGTTCCCTTAATTCACCCCTCCACTTT.

The J gene is TRBJ1-4, the V gene TRBV7-8, with D maybe TRBD1 (5 bases). Germline values: CDR1 SGHVS, CDR2 FQNEAQ. Trimming cost V 2 bases and J 8 bases, with 15 bases left between them. CDR3 size: 15 residues. The CDR3 is CASSLSRDYKEKLFF. The DNA for the CDR3 is TGTGCCAGCAGCTTAAGCCGGGACTATAAGGAAAAACTGTTTTTT.

This clonotype was picked up many times. The chain couples TRBV2 to TRBJ2-7, with 10 bases matching TRBD1. After removal of 5 bases from V and 0 bases from J, the junction contained 4 bases not matched to a gene. The CDR3 runs 15 residues. From germline, CDR1 is SNHLY and CDR2 FYNNEI. This CDR3 is CASSKTGGVSYEQYF. The CDR3, as DNA: TGTGCCAGCAGTAAGACAGGGGGCGTCTCCTACGAGCAGTACTTC.

This clonotype occurred many times. This chain uses TRBV28 with TRBJ1-2; D uncertain. This CDR3 is built from 13 residues. Trimming removed 3 bases from V and 4 bases from J, with 9 bases in between. Germline CDR1 is MDHEN and CDR2 is SYDVKM. As DNA, the CDR3 is TGTGCCAGCAGTTTTAGGCAGATCTATGGCTACACCTTC. This codes for CASSFRQIYGYTF.

This clonotype was found many times. This chain links TRBV7-2 with TRBJ2-3, with D possibly matching TRBD2 (6 bases). The germline V and J ends were trimmed by 1 base and 2 bases, with 13 bases remaining between them. This CDR3 is built from 16 residues. The germline gives CDR1 SGHTA, CDR2 FQGNSA. The CDR3 loop is CASSLGRRANTDTQYF. The CDR3 DNA reads as TGTGCCAGCAGCTTAGGTCGGAGGGCGAACACAGATACGCAGTATTTT.

This clonotype was picked up many times. This chain uses TRBV4-3 with TRBJ2-6; TRBD2 might be the D (6 bases). The V and J ends lost 3 bases and 5 bases respectively, with 20 bases between them. The length of the CDR3 is 18 residues. In germline, CDR1 is LGHNA, CDR2 YSLEER. CDR3 in amino acids: CASSQIKGGQLRANVLTF. In nucleotides, the CDR3 is TGCGCCAGCAGCCAGATAAAGGGAGGACAACTTAGGGCCAACGTCCTGACTTTC.

This clonotype has just a few counts. The rearrangement links TRBV6-6 to TRBJ2-2; TRBD2 matches 15 bases. The V and J ends lost 6 bases and 4 bases, in that order; junction bases with no gene match: 9. This CDR3 spans 18 amino acids. Germline values: CDR1 MNHNY, CDR2 SVGAGI (reference sequence). CDR3 loop: CASSPRTSGGAGTGELFF. The CDR3 nucleotides read TGTGCCAGCAGCCCGAGGACTAGCGGGGGGGCGGGCACCGGGGAGCTGTTTTTT.

The CDR3 sequence: CASSLDIGRGGTQYF. CDR3 nucleotides: TGTGCCAGCAGCTTAGATATAGGCCGGGGCGGGACCCAGTACTTC. The gene calls are TRBV11-1 and TRBJ2-5, with D perhaps assigned TRBD1 or TRBD2 (5 bases each). Trimming pared 1 base from V and 7 bases from J, leaving 16 bases between. Germline values: CDR1 SGHAT, CDR2 FQDESV (reference sequence). The CDR3 spans 15 residues.

Ten or more counts support this clonotype. The V and J genes are TRBV24-1 and TRBJ1-6; tentative D call: TRBD1 (5 bases). Looked up from germline, CDR1 is KGHDR and CDR2 is SFDVKD. The CDR3 loop spans 16 amino acids. Trimming took off 0 bases at V and 9 bases at J, with 14 bases between the two ends. CDR3 residues: CATSDLFGGRVSPLHF. CDR3 sequence (DNA): TGTGCCACCAGTGATTTGTTTGGCGGCAGGGTTTCACCCCTCCACTTT.

This clonotype was picked up many times. The chain has TRBV10-3 and TRBJ1-1, with TRBD1 identical over 8 bases. V lost 7 bases to trimming and J lost 6 bases; unmatched junction nucleotides: 10. The CDR3 covers 14 residues. The germline CDR1 and CDR2 sequences are ENHRY and SYGVKD. In DNA, the CDR3 is TGTGCCATCACCGACAGGGGTCAAAGGGCTGAAGCTTTCTTT. Translation: CAITDRGQRAEAFF.